This T cell receptor beta chain was observed in a study of monozygotic twins with inflammatory bowel disease. No DNA is given; TCRdb re-called the 5' RACE reads and lists each CDR3 protein once. With approximately 200,000 distinct CDR3 sequences in the sample, the ten largest clones hold approximately 1.6%. The CDR3 is 13 residues long. Germline CDR1 SGHTA, CDR2 FQGTGA. The V call is TRBV7-3, the J call TRBJ2-1; the TRBD2 assignment by TCRdb is unverifiable without DNA. The sample taken for sequencing was blood. This TCR was recovered from a human donor with ulcerative colitis or Crohn's disease, or a healthy co-twin of an affected twin (not recorded which). The CDR3 loop is CASSASPSTEQFF.